These 3 T cell receptor beta chains share one sample of origin, sequenced in a study of CD8+ T cells in alopecia areata. cDNA prepared by RNA extraction and subsequent reverse transcription served as the template for sequencing. The method was immunoSEQ multiplex PCR; TCRdb's version includes in-frame clones alone and lacks a portion of them. Among 140,000 or so clones listed, 62% were seen once. Sequenced input: CD8+ T cells sorted from blood. The source of these receptors is a human donor in good health.

This clone was observed a handful of times. V gene TRBV5-1 combines with J gene TRBJ2-2, with D perhaps matching TRBD1 (5 bases). V lost 4 bases, J lost 4 bases, and 14 bases lay in between. CDR1 and CDR2 from the germline V gene are SGHRS and YFSETQ. This CDR3 is built from 15 residues. CDR3 nucleotide sequence: TGCGCCAGCAGCCCCGGACAAGATTCCACCGGGGAGCTGTTTTTT. Translated: CASSPGQDSTGELFF.

V and J are TRBV4-1 and TRBJ2-7; D might be TRBD2 (5 bases). Per the germline V gene, CDR1 is MGHRA and CDR2 is YSYEKL. This CDR3 has 16 amino acids. Trimming pared 0 bases from V and 1 base from J, leaving 13 bases between. The CDR3 region is CASSQDRAGVSYEQYF. As DNA, the CDR3 is TGCGCCAGCAGCCAAGATCGAGCCGGGGTGTCCTACGAGCAGTACTTC.

The gene calls are TRBV14 and TRBJ2-4; 7 bases fit TRBD1. Trimming removed 5 bases from V and 7 bases from J; junction bases left unmatched: 2. This CDR3 is built from 12 residues. Germline V gene lookup returns CDR1 SGHDN and CDR2 FVKESK. The CDR3 sequence: CASSKDRNIQYF. The CDR3 nucleotides are TGTGCCAGCAGCAAGGACAGGAACATTCAGTACTTC. Looking up the rest from reference TRBV14 and TRBJ2-4 gives the full variable domain: EAGVTQFPSHSVIEKGQTVTLRCDPISGHDNLYWYRRVMGKEIKFLLHFVKESKQDESGMPNNRFLAERTGGTYSTLKVQPAELEDSGVYFCASSKDRNIQYFGAGTRLSVL.